A single T cell receptor beta chain is shown here with its context. Its antigen remains unknown. Germline CDR1 SGHAT, CDR2 FQDESV (reference sequence). CDR3 size: 21 residues. Unmatched junction bases numbered 7, after V lost 1 base and J lost 0 bases. The data were obtained in a study of response to subunit inactivated influenza vaccine. The study, taken as a whole, reports: A suggestion made by the authors is that each seasonal influenza vaccination recruits few new T cells.

One entry per CDR3 protein results from TCRdb running MiXCR on the RT-PCR reads. The profile covers roughly 700,000 distinct CDR3 sequences, with roughly 13% appearing a single time and 6.5% to 8.5% taken by the ten largest. Specimen: PBMCs from blood, collected roughly 15 days before vaccination. The rearrangement links TRBV11-1 to TRBJ2-6, with TRBD2 matching 15 bases. The origin of this receptor is a man in his forties or fifties who received an inactivated influenza vaccine. The CDR3 coding sequence is TGTGCCAGCAGCTTAGGGTGGACTAGCGGGAGGGATAGCTCTGGGGCCAACGTCCTGACTTTC. Its translation: CASSLGWTSGRDSSGANVLTF.